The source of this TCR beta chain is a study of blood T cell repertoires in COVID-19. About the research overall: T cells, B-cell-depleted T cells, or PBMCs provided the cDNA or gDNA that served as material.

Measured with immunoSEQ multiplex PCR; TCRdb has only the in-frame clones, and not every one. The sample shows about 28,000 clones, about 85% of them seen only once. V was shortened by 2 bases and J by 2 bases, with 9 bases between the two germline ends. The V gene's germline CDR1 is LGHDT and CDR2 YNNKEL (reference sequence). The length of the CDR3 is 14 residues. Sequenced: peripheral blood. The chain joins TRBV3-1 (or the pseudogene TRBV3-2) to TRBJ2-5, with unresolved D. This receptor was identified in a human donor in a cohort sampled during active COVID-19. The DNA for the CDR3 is TGTGCCAGCAGCCAACCTGGCAGGCAAGAGACCCAGTACTTC. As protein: CASSQPGRQETQYF.